The 10 T cell receptor beta chains in this list originate from one sample, sequenced in a study of T cell responses to AZD1222 COVID-19 vaccine. Measured with immunoSEQ multiplex PCR; TCRdb has only the in-frame clones, and not every one. Of roughly 130,000 clones listed, more than 80% are singletons. This material consisted of peripheral blood, taken on day 0 of AZD1222 vaccination. These receptors all come from an adult in good health.

The V gene is TRBV6-5, the J gene TRBJ1-1; D gene ambiguous. Germline lookup yields CDR1 MNHEY and CDR2 SVGAGI. CDR3 length equals 11 residues. V lost 10 bases and J 0 bases, leaving 6 bases between the germline ends. Written as DNA, the CDR3 is TGTGCCATCCGGATGAACACTGAAGCTTTCTTT. It yields the protein CAIRMNTEAFF.

This clone was picked up one time. The chain couples TRBV4-3 to TRBJ1-3, with TRBD1 matching over 8 bases. The CDR3 has 21 residues. Germline CDR1 and CDR2: LGHNA and YSLEER. V lost 4 bases to trimming and J lost 1 base; unmatched junction nucleotides: 21. The CDR3 DNA sequence: TGCGCCAGCAGCCGAAGCGCTTTATCTCGGACAGGGTATTCTTCTGGAAACACCATATATTTT. Translating it yields CASSRSALSRTGYSSGNTIYF.

V is TRBV4-2 and J is TRBJ1-1, with no clear D. V was shortened by 0 bases and J by 4 bases, with 6 bases between the two germline ends. This CDR3 spans 13 amino acids. Germline CDR1 and CDR2: LGHNA and YNFKEQ. The CDR3, as DNA: TGTGCCAGCAGCCAAGATCCCGGCACTGAAGCTTTCTTT. This translates into CASSQDPGTEAFF.

This rearrangement joins TRBV9 to TRBJ2-5; D may match TRBD1 or TRBD2 (7 bases each). V lost 2 bases and J 5 bases, leaving 16 bases between the germline ends. Per germline, CDR1 SGDLS and CDR2 YYNGEE. The CDR3 has 15 amino acids. CDR3 loop: CASSVRGTAGETQYF. In nucleotides, the CDR3 is TGTGCCAGCAGCGTGCGAGGGACAGCGGGGGAGACCCAGTACTTC.

CDR3 in amino acids: CASSHPAEGPGELFF. CDR3 nucleotides: TGTGCCAGCAGCCACCCGGCAGAAGGTCCCGGGGAGCTGTTTTTT. The genes are TRBV3-1 (or the pseudogene TRBV3-2) and TRBJ2-2; D not resolved. V gave up 3 bases and J gave up 6 bases, with 14 bases separating them. There are 15 residues in the CDR3. Looked up from germline, CDR1 is LGHDT and CDR2 is YNNKEL (reference sequence).

V gene TRBV20-1 combines with J gene TRBJ2-7; TRBD1 is a possible D gene (5 bases). Germline CDR1 and CDR2: DFQATT and SNEGSKA (reference sequence). The CDR3 extends over 12 amino acids. Trimming removed 3 bases from V and 6 bases from J, with 12 bases in between. For the CDR3, the DNA is TGCAGTGCTAGTTGGGGCTCCCTCGAGCAGTACTTC. Its translation: CSASWGSLEQYF.

The chain employs TRBV5-4 and TRBJ2-2, with D perhaps assigned TRBD1 or TRBD2 (6 bases each). Germline-derived CDR1 and CDR2 are SGHNT and YYREEE (reference sequence). There are 14 residues in the CDR3. V lost 4 bases to trimming and J lost 5 bases, with 12 bases between them. The CDR3 region has the DNA TGTGCCAGCAGCCTCTGGGGGGCGACCGGGGAGCTGTTTTTT. Translating it yields CASSLWGATGELFF.

This chain uses TRBV5-1 with TRBJ2-3, with TRBD2 matching over 8 bases. The length of the CDR3 is 13 residues. Trimming cost V 4 bases and J 6 bases; bases outside gene matches: 4. Germline V gene lookup returns CDR1 SGHRS and CDR2 YFSETQ. The CDR3, as DNA: TGCGCCAGCAGCACAGGACTAGCCGATACGCAGTATTTT. This translates into CASSTGLADTQYF.

V is TRBV7-9 and J is TRBJ1-1; D ambiguous. The CDR3 is 11 amino acids. The V and J ends lost 3 bases and 6 bases respectively, with 5 bases between them. Germline V gene data show CDR1 as SEHNR and CDR2 as FQNEAQ (reference sequence). The CDR3, as DNA: TGTGCCAGCAGCTTGGGTTCTGAAGCTTTCTTT. It specifies CASSLGSEAFF.

V is TRBV4-1 and J is TRBJ2-5; 16 positions match TRBD2. The germline V gene has CDR1 MGHRA and CDR2 YSYEKL. Losses at the gene ends were 4 bases for V and 5 bases for J; bases not matched to a gene: 10. This CDR3 spans 18 amino acids. The CDR3 sequence: CASSPGLAGGLSTETQYF. The CDR3 bases are TGCGCCAGCAGCCCGGGACTAGCGGGGGGGCTTAGTACGGAGACCCAGTACTTC.